Listed here are 29 T cell receptor beta chains from one sample, sequenced in a study of T cells expressing NK-cell markers. For each CDR3 protein, TCRdb gives one entry from its re-call of the 5' RACE reads, without DNA. The sample includes around 550,000 distinct CDR3 sequences. Sample: blood T cells: a sorted CD56 or NKG2C T cell subset, CD4+ or CD8+ T cells, or bulk PBMC T cells (not recorded which). The receptors here all came from a man between 18 and 29 years old in good health.

The chain employs TRBV4-2 and TRBJ2-2; TCRdb gives TRBD2 as the D gene, but with no DNA this cannot be confirmed. Per the germline V gene, CDR1 is LGHNA and CDR2 is YNFKEQ. The CDR3 runs 16 residues. The CDR3 loop is CASSQVLAGETGELFF.

The chain combines TRBV5-1 with TRBJ2-5; TCRdb calls TRBD1, which cannot be checked without DNA. The germline gives CDR1 SGHRS, CDR2 YFSETQ. The CDR3 covers 14 residues. CDR3: CASSGTVGGETQYF.

The chain uses TRBV10-3 and TRBJ2-1; absent DNA, TCRdb's TRBD1 call cannot be checked. Germline CDR1 and CDR2: ENHRY and SYGVKD. The CDR3 is 15 residues long. CDR3 region: CASGATDKSYNEQFF.

V and J are TRBV5-1 and TRBJ2-1. This CDR3 spans 16 amino acids. Germline V gene sequence: CDR1 SGHRS, CDR2 YFSETQ. CDR3 region: CASSPTAAASYNEQFF.

The V gene is TRBV6-1, the J gene TRBJ1-2; there is no DNA to check the TCRdb D call of TRBD1. The V gene's germline CDR1 is MNHNS and CDR2 SASEGT. CDR3 length: 15 residues. The chain's CDR3 is CASRGKTAANYGYTF.

The rearrangement joins TRBV5-1 to TRBJ2-6; TCRdb's D gene call, TRBD1, goes unchecked for lack of DNA. CDR1 SGHRS and CDR2 YFSETQ come from the germline V gene. The CDR3 runs to 18 residues. The CDR3 loop reads CASSLASGQGTGANVLTF.

CDR3 sequence: CASSIKAQETQYF. The gene calls are TRBV7-7 and TRBJ2-5. The CDR3 loop spans 13 amino acids. Germline V gives CDR1 SSHAT, CDR2 FNYEAQ (reference sequence).

V and J are TRBV5-1 and TRBJ2-1. Germline lookup yields CDR1 SGHRS and CDR2 YFSETQ. The CDR3 contains 15 residues. This CDR3 is CASSNLETPYNEQFF.

The chain employs TRBV28 and TRBJ2-7; the D call from TCRdb, TRBD1, cannot be confirmed without DNA. Germline CDR1 and CDR2: MDHEN and SYDVKM. The CDR3 loop spans 15 amino acids. CDR3 protein: CASSPTPGTGREQYF.

The chain links TRBV2 to TRBJ2-1; TCRdb reports TRBD2, a call that lacks DNA to check it against. The CDR3 length is 16 residues. The germline gives CDR1 SNHLY, CDR2 FYNNEI. The CDR3: CASSEIASGTYNEQFF.

The rearrangement uses TRBV20-1 and TRBJ2-7; TCRdb lists TRBD1, though no DNA is available to test this call. In germline, CDR1 is DFQATT, CDR2 SNEGSKA (reference sequence). This CDR3 comprises 15 residues. The CDR3 is CSARERQGLLYEQYF.

The chain combines TRBV19 with TRBJ2-1; the TCRdb call, TRBD2, lacks DNA for checking. CDR1 and CDR2 (germline): LNHDA, SQIVND (reference sequence). The CDR3 covers 16 residues. The CDR3: CASNPSGRASYNEQFF.

The chain uses TRBV27 and TRBJ2-7; TCRdb proposes TRBD2, but this gene call is untestable without DNA. The CDR3 has 15 amino acids. CDR1 MNHEY and CDR2 SMNVEV come from the germline V gene (reference sequence). This CDR3 reads CASSYSWEGDYEQYF.

The chain joins TRBV12-3 or TRBV12-4 to TRBJ2-5; TCRdb reports TRBD1, a call that lacks DNA to check it against. CDR3 length: 12 residues. This chain's CDR3 is CASRDITETQYF.

The chain is built from TRBV20-1 and TRBJ2-1; checking the TCRdb D call of TRBD2 is not possible without DNA. In germline, CDR1 is DFQATT, CDR2 SNEGSKA (reference sequence). The CDR3 has 17 amino acids. The CDR3 here is CSARDSGGTSGYNEQFF.

The V call is TRBV19, the J call TRBJ1-1; TCRdb outputs TRBD1, but without DNA this stays unchecked. The CDR3 is 15 residues long. CDR1 and CDR2 from the germline V gene are LNHDA and SQIVND (reference sequence). The CDR3 sequence is CASSSRQLANTEAFF.

The rearrangement uses TRBV5-4 and TRBJ1-5; the TRBD1 assignment by TCRdb is unverifiable without DNA. This CDR3 is built from 15 residues. Germline CDR1 and CDR2: SGHNT and YYREEE (reference sequence). The chain's CDR3 is CASSPGQGRNQPQHF.

The rearrangement links TRBV29-1 to TRBJ2-3; TCRdb's assignment of TRBD2 cannot be checked, as there is no DNA. The CDR3 runs 13 residues. The germline CDR1 and CDR2 sequences are SQVTM and ANQGSEA. The CDR3: CSAGTRVADTQYF.

The chain has TRBV20-1 and TRBJ2-3; the D gene TCRdb calls, TRBD1, cannot be checked with no DNA. The length of the CDR3 is 17 residues. Per germline, CDR1 DFQATT and CDR2 SNEGSKA (reference sequence). This CDR3 reads CSARGVAGVSSTDTQYF.

The chain uses TRBV12-3 or TRBV12-4 and TRBJ2-2; the D call of TRBD2 rests on TCRdb alone, since no DNA is present to check it. This CDR3 comprises 16 residues. The CDR3 region is CASSLQGGRGTGELFF.

The chain couples TRBV24-1 to TRBJ2-5; TCRdb's D call of TRBD1 is untestable without DNA. The CDR3 totals 13 residues. CDR1 and CDR2 (germline): KGHDR, SFDVKD. The CDR3 protein is CATSDFAGRAQYF.

The CDR3: CASSLREPQHF. V gene TRBV12-3 or TRBV12-4 combines with J gene TRBJ1-5. The CDR3 covers 11 residues.

This chain connects TRBV7-3 to TRBJ2-2; TCRdb's assignment of TRBD2 cannot be checked, as there is no DNA. Germline V gene lookup returns CDR1 SGHTA and CDR2 FQGTGA. CDR3 length: 17 residues. CDR3 sequence reads: CASSLWGLAGDTGELFF. Drawing the rest from reference TRBV7-3 and TRBJ2-2, the complete variable domain is GAGVSQTPSNKVTEKGKYVELRCDPISGHTALYWYRQSLGQGPEFLIYFQGTGAADDSGLPNDRFFAVRPEGSVSTLKIQRTERGDSAVYLCASSLWGLAGDTGELFFGEGSRLTVL.

The gene calls are TRBV19 and TRBJ1-6; TCRdb calls TRBD1, which cannot be checked without DNA. The germline V gene has CDR1 LNHDA and CDR2 SQIVND (reference sequence). The CDR3 extends over 13 amino acids. The CDR3 region is CASAIKGDSPLHF.

The chain couples TRBV7-2 to TRBJ2-7; TCRdb selects TRBD1, and the lack of DNA leaves this call unchecked. This CDR3 has 17 residues. The germline V gene encodes CDR1 SGHTA and CDR2 FQGNSA. The CDR3 spells CASSLAPGQGNSYEQYF.

This rearrangement joins TRBV10-3 to TRBJ1-1; there is no DNA to check the TCRdb D call of TRBD1. Germline CDR1 ENHRY, CDR2 SYGVKD. This CDR3 is built from 12 residues. CDR3 loop: CAIAPENTEAFF.

The chain has TRBV12-3 or TRBV12-4 and TRBJ1-5; TCRdb's D call of TRBD1 is untestable without DNA. The length of the CDR3 is 18 residues. The chain's CDR3 is CASSFWGQAKGGNQPQHF.

The chain is built from TRBV27 and TRBJ2-3; the TCRdb call, TRBD1, lacks DNA for checking. The V gene's germline CDR1 is MNHEY and CDR2 SMNVEV (reference sequence). The CDR3 is 16 residues long. CDR3 in amino acids: CASSLSVTGVTDTQYF.

The J gene is TRBJ1-5, the V gene TRBV12-3 or TRBV12-4; TCRdb selects TRBD1, and the lack of DNA leaves this call unchecked. This CDR3 spans 15 amino acids. Here the CDR3 reads CASKLQGSGNQPQHF.